This TCR beta chain was profiled in a study of T cell changes during pregnancy in multiple sclerosis. The data were produced by immunoSEQ multiplex PCR, yet TCRdb's version contains in-frame clones alone and is incomplete. In the table there are 12,000 or so clones, roughly nine tenths of which are singletons. The CDR3 has 15 residues. Looked up from germline, CDR1 is SGHRS and CDR2 is YFSETQ. V trimming: 4 bases; J trimming: 1 base; junction bases outside the gene matches: 5. The sequence came from a female donor in good health, enrolled as a control in a pregnancy study. The chain combines TRBV5-1 with TRBJ2-5; 9 nucleotides match TRBD2. The sample was CD8+ T cells from peripheral blood mononuclear cells, taken in the second trimester of pregnancy. The CDR3 DNA follows: TGCGCCAGCAGCACCGGGACTAGCCCCCAAGAGACCCAGTACTTC. Its translation is CASSTGTSPQETQYF.